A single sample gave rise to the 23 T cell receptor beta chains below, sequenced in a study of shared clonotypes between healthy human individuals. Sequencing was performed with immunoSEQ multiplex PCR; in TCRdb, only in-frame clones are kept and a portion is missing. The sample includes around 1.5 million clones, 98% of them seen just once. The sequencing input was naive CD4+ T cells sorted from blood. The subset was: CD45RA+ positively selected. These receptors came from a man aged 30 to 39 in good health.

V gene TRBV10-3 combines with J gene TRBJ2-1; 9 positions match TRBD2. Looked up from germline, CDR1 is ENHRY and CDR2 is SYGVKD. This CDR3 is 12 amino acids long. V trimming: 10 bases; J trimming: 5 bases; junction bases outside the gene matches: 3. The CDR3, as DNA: TGTGCCACCAGACTAGCGGACAATGAGCAGTTCTTC. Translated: CATRLADNEQFF.

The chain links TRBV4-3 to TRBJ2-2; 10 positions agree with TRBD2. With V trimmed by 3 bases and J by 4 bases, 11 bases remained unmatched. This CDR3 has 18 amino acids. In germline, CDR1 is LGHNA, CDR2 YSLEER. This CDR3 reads CASSQAMTSGSPTGELFF. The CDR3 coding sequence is TGCGCCAGCAGCCAGGCGATGACTAGCGGGTCCCCCACCGGGGAGCTGTTTTTT.

The CDR3 DNA reads TGTGCCACCAGCAAAAACTCCTACGAGCAGTACTTC. It translates to CATSKNSYEQYF. This chain uses TRBV15 with TRBJ2-7; no clear D. V lost 4 bases and J lost 0, with 4 bases in between. Germline V lookup: CDR1 LNHNV, CDR2 YYDKDF (reference sequence). The CDR3 length is 12 residues. Variable domain in full (rest from reference TRBV15 and TRBJ2-7): DAMVIQNPRYQVTQFGKPVTLSCSQTLNHNVMYWYQQKSSQAPKLLFHYYDKDFNNEADTPDNFQSRRPNTSFCFLDIRSPGLGDTAMYLCATSKNSYEQYFGPGTRLTVT.

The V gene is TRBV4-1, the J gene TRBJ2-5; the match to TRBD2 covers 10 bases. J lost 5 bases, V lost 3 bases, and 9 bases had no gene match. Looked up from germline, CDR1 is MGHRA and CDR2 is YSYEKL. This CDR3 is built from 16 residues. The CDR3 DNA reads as TGCGCCAGCAGCCAGTCAGCGGGAGGGGTTTCGGAGACCCAGTACTTC. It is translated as CASSQSAGGVSETQYF.

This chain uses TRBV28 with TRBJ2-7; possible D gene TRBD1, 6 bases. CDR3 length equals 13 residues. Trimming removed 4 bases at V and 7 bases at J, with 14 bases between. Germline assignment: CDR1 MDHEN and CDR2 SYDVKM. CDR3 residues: CASSSGTPEEQYF. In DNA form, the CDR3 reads TGTGCCAGCAGTTCCGGGACACCGGAGGAGCAGTACTTC.

As DNA, the CDR3 is TGTGCCAGCAGCCCTAGCGGGAGAATCTACGAGCAGTACTTC. It encodes CASSPSGRIYEQYF. V gene TRBV28 combines with J gene TRBJ2-7; 10 bases fit TRBD2. The CDR3 contains 14 residues. After removal of 6 bases from V and 3 bases from J, the junction contained 5 bases not matched to a gene. The germline CDR1 and CDR2 sequences are MDHEN and SYDVKM.

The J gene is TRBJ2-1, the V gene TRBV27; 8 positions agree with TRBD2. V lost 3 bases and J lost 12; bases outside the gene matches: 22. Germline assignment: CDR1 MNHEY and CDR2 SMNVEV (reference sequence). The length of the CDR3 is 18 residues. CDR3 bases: TGTGCCAGCAGTTTCCCTCTAATAGCGGGGAACCCTCCCGATACGCAGTTCTTC. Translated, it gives CASSFPLIAGNPPDTQFF.

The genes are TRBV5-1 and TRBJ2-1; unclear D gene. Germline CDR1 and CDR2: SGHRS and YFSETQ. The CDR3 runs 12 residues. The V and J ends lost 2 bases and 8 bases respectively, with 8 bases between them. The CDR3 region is CASSFSGDEQFF. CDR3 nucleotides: TGCGCCAGCAGCTTTAGTGGCGATGAGCAGTTCTTC.

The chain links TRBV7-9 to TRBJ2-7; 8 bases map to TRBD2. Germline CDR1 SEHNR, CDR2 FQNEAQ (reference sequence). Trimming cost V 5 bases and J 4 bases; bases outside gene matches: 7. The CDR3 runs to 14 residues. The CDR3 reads CASSKDGGEYEQYF. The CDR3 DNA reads TGTGCCAGCAGCAAGGACGGGGGGGAATACGAGCAGTACTTC.

The DNA for the CDR3 is TGCGCCAGCAGCTTGTTGAAAGACACAGGGGGGTTTAACTATGGCTACACCTTC. It codes for CASSLLKDTGGFNYGYTF. This rearrangement joins TRBV5-1 to TRBJ1-2; 8 bases fit TRBD1. CDR3 size: 18 residues. J lost 1 base, V lost 1 base, and 12 bases had no gene match. The germline gives CDR1 SGHRS, CDR2 YFSETQ.

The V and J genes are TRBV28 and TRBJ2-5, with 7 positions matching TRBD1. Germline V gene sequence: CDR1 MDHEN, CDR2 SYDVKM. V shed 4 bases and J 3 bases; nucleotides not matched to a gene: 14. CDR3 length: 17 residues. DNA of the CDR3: TGTGCCAGCAGTTATCCCCTCGTGACAGGGTTTAAAGAGACCCAGTACTTC. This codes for CASSYPLVTGFKETQYF.

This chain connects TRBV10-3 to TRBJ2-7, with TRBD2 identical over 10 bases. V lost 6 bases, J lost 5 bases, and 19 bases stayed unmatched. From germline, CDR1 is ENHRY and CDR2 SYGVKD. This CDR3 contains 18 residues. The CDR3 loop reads CAISDPGLAPVLGDEQYF. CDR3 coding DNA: TGTGCCATCAGCGACCCGGGACTAGCGCCGGTCTTGGGGGACGAGCAGTACTTC.

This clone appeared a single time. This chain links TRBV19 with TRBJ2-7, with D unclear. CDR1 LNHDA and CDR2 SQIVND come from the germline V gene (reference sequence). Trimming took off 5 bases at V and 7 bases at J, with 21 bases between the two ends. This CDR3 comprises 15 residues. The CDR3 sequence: CASSAPGSPGWEQYF. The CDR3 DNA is TGTGCCAGTAGTGCCCCCGGGTCCCCCGGTTGGGAGCAGTACTTC.

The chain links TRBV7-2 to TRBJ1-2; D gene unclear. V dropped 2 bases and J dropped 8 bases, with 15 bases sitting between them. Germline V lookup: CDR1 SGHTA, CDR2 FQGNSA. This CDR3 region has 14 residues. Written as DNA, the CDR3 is TGTGCCAGCAGCTTAAGCGGCAGCATCCACGGCTACACCTTC. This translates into CASSLSGSIHGYTF.

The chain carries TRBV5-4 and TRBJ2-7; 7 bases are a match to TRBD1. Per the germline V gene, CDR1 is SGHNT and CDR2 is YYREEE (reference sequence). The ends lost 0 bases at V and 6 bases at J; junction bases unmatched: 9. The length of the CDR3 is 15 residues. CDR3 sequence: CASSLGDSMKGEQYF. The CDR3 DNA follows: TGTGCCAGCAGCTTGGGGGACAGTATGAAAGGCGAGCAGTACTTC.

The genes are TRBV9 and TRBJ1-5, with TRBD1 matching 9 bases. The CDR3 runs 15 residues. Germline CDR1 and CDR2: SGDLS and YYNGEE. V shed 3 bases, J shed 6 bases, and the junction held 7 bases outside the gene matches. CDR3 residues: CASSATGGQRQPQHF. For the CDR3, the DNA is TGTGCCAGCAGCGCCACAGGGGGCCAACGTCAGCCCCAGCATTTT.

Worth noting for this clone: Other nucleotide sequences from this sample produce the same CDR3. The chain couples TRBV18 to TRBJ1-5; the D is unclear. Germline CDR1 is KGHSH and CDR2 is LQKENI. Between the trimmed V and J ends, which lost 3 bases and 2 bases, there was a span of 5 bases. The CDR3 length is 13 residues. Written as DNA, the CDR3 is TGTGCCAGCTCACCGGGAGGCAATCAGCCCCAGCATTTT. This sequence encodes CASSPGGNQPQHF.

The CDR3 loop reads CASSGTENYEQYF. CDR3 sequence (DNA): TGTGCCAGCAGTGGGACGGAGAACTACGAGCAGTACTTC. The V gene is TRBV25-1, the J gene TRBJ2-7; D ambiguous. CDR3 length: 13 residues. The germline V gene has CDR1 MGHDK and CDR2 SYGVNS. V lost 4 bases and J 3 bases, leaving 10 bases between the germline ends.

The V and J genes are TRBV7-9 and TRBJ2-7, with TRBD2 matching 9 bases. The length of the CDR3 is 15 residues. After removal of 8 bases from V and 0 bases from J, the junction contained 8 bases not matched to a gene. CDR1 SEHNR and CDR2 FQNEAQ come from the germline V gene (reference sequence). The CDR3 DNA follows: TGTGCCAGCGGGCCTCTAGCGGGAAGCTCCTACGAGCAGTACTTC. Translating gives CASGPLAGSSYEQYF.

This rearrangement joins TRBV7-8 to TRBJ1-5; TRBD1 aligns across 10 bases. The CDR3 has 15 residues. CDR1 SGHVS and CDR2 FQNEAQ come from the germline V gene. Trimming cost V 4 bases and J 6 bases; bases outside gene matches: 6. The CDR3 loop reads CASSSDRGFRQPQHF. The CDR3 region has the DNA TGTGCCAGCAGCTCGGACAGGGGGTTCCGTCAGCCCCAGCATTTT.

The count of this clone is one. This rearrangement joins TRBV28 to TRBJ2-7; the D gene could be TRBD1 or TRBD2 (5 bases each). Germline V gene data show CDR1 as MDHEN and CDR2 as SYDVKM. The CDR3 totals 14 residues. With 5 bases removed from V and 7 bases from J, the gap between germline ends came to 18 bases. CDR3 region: CASSHAPGRGEQYF. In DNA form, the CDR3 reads TGTGCCAGCAGTCACGCCCCAGGGCGCGGGGAGCAGTACTTC.

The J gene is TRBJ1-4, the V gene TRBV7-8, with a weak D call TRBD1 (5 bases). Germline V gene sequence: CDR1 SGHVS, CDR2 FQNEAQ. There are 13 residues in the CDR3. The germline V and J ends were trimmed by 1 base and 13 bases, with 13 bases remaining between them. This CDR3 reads CASSLEGGGVLFF. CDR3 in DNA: TGTGCCAGCAGCTTAGAGGGAGGAGGGGTACTGTTTTTT.

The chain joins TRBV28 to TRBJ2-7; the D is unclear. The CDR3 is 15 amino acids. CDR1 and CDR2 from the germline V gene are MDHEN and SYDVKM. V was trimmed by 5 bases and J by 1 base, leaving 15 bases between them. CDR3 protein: CASSPNLGFSYEQYF. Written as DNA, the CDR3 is TGTGCCAGCAGTCCTAATCTGGGCTTTTCCTACGAGCAGTACTTC.